This TCR beta chain was captured by sequencing in a study of blood T cell repertoires in COVID-19 (dated by TCRdb to about 2020). Context from the whole study: Collaborator samples came from the United States, Italy and Spain and covered acute and convalescent phases of COVID-19. The material from the prospective study consisted of cDNA or gDNA derived from T cells, B-cell-depleted T cells, or PBMCs. The sample metadata nearly always contained a de-identified subject ID, COVID-19 status, age in years and sex. Where available, HLA class I and class II types were obtained from metadata supplied by the sample provider rather than from assay-based typing. The repertoires were made available in a free public database intended to serve as a resource for research on the immune response to SARS-CoV-2. Samples came from the ongoing ImmuneRACE study (first 160 participants) plus 1,254 subjects from 6 global collaborators. The dataset comprised deeply sampled blood TCRbeta repertoires from subjects exposed to, actively infected with, or recovered from COVID-19.

Points the paper makes about the study in general: The amount of clinical and demographic metadata varied by source and participant and was provided uncurated.

In the prospective study, participants were 18 to 89 years old, resided in 24 geographic areas of the United States, and were enrolled through a virtual design. Cohort assignment in the prospective study relied on participant-reported clinical history from a screening survey and a study questionnaire. Recovered participants in ImmuneRACE Cohort 3 were defined by two consecutive negative NP/OP PCR tests, clearance by a healthcare professional, or resolution of symptoms. Mobile phlebotomists in the prospective study collected whole blood, serum and a nasopharyngeal or oropharyngeal swab from every participant. Prospective study participants could optionally give additional blood draws and questionnaires over an approximately two-month period. Blood samples from the prospective study were shipped frozen or at room temperature prior to DNA extraction. Note on this clone: It lacks a known antigen. The record has no base qualities; no much larger clone is one base away.

The immunoSEQ Assay, a bias-controlled multiplex PCR, was used to amplify TCRbeta CDR3 regions from genomic DNA. The original methods were these. The number of nucleated cells in each sample was estimated by amplification of reference gene primers within the assay. To quantify the absolute abundance of each unique TCRbeta CDR3 rearrangement, sequence reads were collapsed and filtered. For each sample, productive Simpson clonality was calculated as the square root of Simpson's diversity index over productive rearrangements. This immuneACCESS table, as held by TCRdb, lists in-frame sequences with V and J called but not all clones. Of the missing ones, under half trace to an unresolved V gene in checked studies; the others have no known cause. The V and J calls and clone size were taken over from that table, and D and trimming were inferred from the DNA. The table for this sample lists some 370,000 clones; about four fifths of them were counted only once. Less than 6% of the sample lies in the top ten.

Sequenced: PBMCs or T cells enriched from blood (not recorded which). The receptor was isolated from a woman in her forties or fifties who had recovered from COVID-19.

DNA sequence: TGTGCCAGTACCGTGACAGGAAGGAACACTGAAGCTTTCTTT. Its coded protein is CASTVTGRNTEAFF. This chain joins TRBV19 to TRBJ1-1; possibly the D gene is TRBD1, per 6 matching bases. The CDR3 runs 14 amino acids, cysteine and phenylalanine included. Only the CDR3 portion is preserved as DNA: 42 bases, with reading frame beginning at the first base. V gives up 7 bases and J gives up 1 base, and the segment between their germline ends measures 13 bases. In the germline V gene (reference sequence), CDR1 corresponds to LNHDA and CDR2 to SQIVND.